The table lists the clone carrying this TCR beta chain with a count of one. The antigen is not known. In the PCR, 60 Vbeta and 13 Jbeta primers were used. Assay used: immunoSEQ multiplex PCR; TCRdb lists only in-frame clones, some missing. This repertoire shows about 130,000 clones, about 78% found once; its top ten account for 2.9%. The record originates from a study of cytomegalovirus exposure and HLA in healthy donors. The CDR3 loop spans 14 amino acids. The germline V gene encodes CDR1 SGHRS and CDR2 YFSETQ. The V and J ends lost 4 bases and 6 bases, in that order; junction bases with no gene match: 6. Regarding the study as a whole: In an earlier analysis, productive rearrangement rates for most beta V segments clustered near 90% or 30%. TCR beta sequences reportedly predicted most subjects' HLA-A and HLA-B alleles accurately. Analysis performed later showed TCR beta chains linked to HLA being more clonally expanded than equally common others.

Sequenced input: PBMCs. J is TRBJ1-5 and V is TRBV5-1, with TRBD1 matching over 8 bases. The receptor was derived from a human donor in good health. For the CDR3, the DNA is TGCGCCAGCAGCCCCTCAGGGGGCTCTCAGCCCCAGCATTTT. As protein: CASSPSGGSQPQHF.